This entry concerns a single T cell receptor beta chain. The antigen is unknown. Patients included in sequencing had previously demonstrated CD8+CD57+ cell expansion by flow cytometry. None of the patients had been given any therapy when their blood was sampled. Genomic DNA templated the TCR beta VDJ and CDR3 profiling. Using its own MiXCR run on the reads, TCRdb lists one record per CDR3 protein. The table records around 200,000 distinct CDR3 sequences, approximately 60% of them present only once. The data were obtained in a study of CD8+CD57+ T cells in acquired aplastic anemia. Background on the study: Across the sorted CD4+ and CD8+ cells, DNA amounts averaged 3.2 ug.

The CDR3 has 12 residues. CDR1 is MNHEY, CDR2 SVGEGT, per germline. Between the trimmed V and J ends, which lost 5 bases and 8 bases, there was a span of 10 bases. The study, taken as a whole, reports: For CD8+ Simpson's diversity, patients and controls showed no significant difference. Patients and controls shared over 25 CD8+ CDR3 sequences.

This chain links TRBV6-2 or TRBV6-3 with TRBJ1-3; the D is unclear. Sequencing used sorted CD4+, CD8+, or CD8+CD57+ T cells (not recorded which) from PBMCs. This TCR came from a human donor with aplastic anemia. The CDR3 DNA follows: TGTGCCAGCAGTCTGCGTAGGGACACCATATATTTT. Encoded protein: CASSLRRDTIYF.